This T cell receptor (beta chain) originates from a study of PD-L1 blockade in urothelial cancer. Whole-study context: Patients had undergone 0 to 3 prior chemotherapy regimens. It was at 3 weeks (second dose) and 6 weeks after treatment start that blood was analyzed. Study findings and constraints: Patients with durable benefit had greater blood expansion of tumor-associated TCR clones 3 weeks into treatment.

As to this clone: Its target is unknown.

Only in-frame clones appear in the TCRdb table, and some are missing; sequencing was by immunoSEQ multiplex PCR. The sample has 85,000 to 130,000 clones; about nine tenths are singletons. The CDR3 is 15 amino acids. The germline V gene encodes CDR1 GTSNPN and CDR2 SVGIG (reference sequence). Losses at the gene ends were 8 bases for V and 5 bases for J; bases not matched to a gene: 16. The V and J genes are TRBV30 and TRBJ2-7; 9 bases are shared with TRBD2. Sequencing used PBMCs, obtained around atezolizumab (anti-PD-L1) treatment. The receptor comes from a woman over 75 with urothelial cancer. The DNA for the CDR3 is TGTGCCGGCCGGGCGGGGGGTAGCGGGAGCCACGAGCAGTACTTC. Its translation is CAGRAGGSGSHEQYF.